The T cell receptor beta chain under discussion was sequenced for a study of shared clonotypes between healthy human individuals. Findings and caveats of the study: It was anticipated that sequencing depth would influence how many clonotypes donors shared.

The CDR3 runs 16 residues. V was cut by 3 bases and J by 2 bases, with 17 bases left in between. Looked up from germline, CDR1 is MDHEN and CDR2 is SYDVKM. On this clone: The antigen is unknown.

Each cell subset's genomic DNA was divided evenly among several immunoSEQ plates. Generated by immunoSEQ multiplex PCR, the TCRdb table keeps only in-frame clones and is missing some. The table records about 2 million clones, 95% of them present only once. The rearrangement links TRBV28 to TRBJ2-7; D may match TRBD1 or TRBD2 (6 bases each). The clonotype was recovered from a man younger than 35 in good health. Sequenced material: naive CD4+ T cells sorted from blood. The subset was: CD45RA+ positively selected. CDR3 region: CASSFAGHQTTYEQYF. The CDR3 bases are TGTGCCAGCAGTTTTGCGGGACATCAAACGACCTACGAGCAGTACTTC.